These 21 T cell receptor beta chains share one sample of origin, sequenced in a study of shared clonotypes between healthy human individuals. Measured with immunoSEQ multiplex PCR; TCRdb has only the in-frame clones, and not every one. Among some 1,900,000 clones listed, around 96% were seen once. Naive CD8 isolation took CD45RO-negative cells positively selected for CCR7 and excluded terminally differentiated effector memory CD45RA+ cells. The sample consisted of naive CD8+ T cells sorted from blood. These receptors came from a man aged 18 to 29 in good health.

This sequence joins TRBV13 and TRBJ1-3; D is unresolved. The germline V gene encodes CDR1 PRHDT and CDR2 FYEKMQ (reference sequence). This CDR3 is 13 amino acids long. Trimming removed 4 bases at V and 7 bases at J, with 11 bases between. CDR3 amino acids: CASSSAGPNTIYF. Here the CDR3 DNA reads TGTGCCAGCAGCTCTGCAGGCCCGAACACCATATATTTT. Together with reference TRBV13 and TRBJ1-3, the CDR3 gives the full variable domain: AAGVIQSPRHLIKEKRETATLKCYPIPRHDTVYWYQQGPGQDPQFLISFYEKMQSDKGSIPDRFSAQQFSDYHSELNMSSLELGDSALYFCASSSAGPNTIYFGEGSWLTVV.

The rearrangement uses TRBV27 and TRBJ2-2, with 9 bases identical to TRBD1. Germline V gene lookup returns CDR1 MNHEY and CDR2 SMNVEV (reference sequence). V gave up 5 bases and J gave up 7 bases; unmatched junction bases: 5. This CDR3 comprises 14 residues. The CDR3 is CASSTGTGYGELFF. The CDR3 DNA sequence: TGTGCCAGCAGTACCGGGACAGGGTACGGGGAGCTGTTTTTT.

The chain recombines TRBV4-1 with TRBJ2-3; 8 positions agree with TRBD2. After removal of 0 bases from V and 1 base from J, the junction contained 6 bases not matched to a gene. CDR3 size: 17 residues. Germline V gene data show CDR1 as MGHRA and CDR2 as YSYEKL. The CDR3 is CASSQDFGGGGTDTQYF. The CDR3 nucleotides read TGCGCCAGCAGCCAAGATTTCGGGGGGGGAGGCACAGATACGCAGTATTTT.

J is TRBJ2-7 and V is TRBV30, with D perhaps TRBD2 (5 bases). V lost 1 base to trimming and J lost 0 bases, with 13 bases between them. Germline V lookup: CDR1 GTSNPN, CDR2 SVGIG (reference sequence). CDR3 length: 15 amino acids. CDR3 sequence: CAWSATRAGSYEQYF. The CDR3 region has the DNA TGTGCCTGGAGTGCCACACGGGCGGGCTCCTACGAGCAGTACTTC. Complete variable domain (other parts from reference TRBV30 and TRBJ2-7): SQTIHQWPATLVQPVGSPLSLECTVEGTSNPNLYWYRQAAGRGLQLLFYSVGIGQISSEVPQNLSASRPQDRQFILSSKKLLLSDSGFYLCAWSATRAGSYEQYFGPGTRLTVT.

This clone was observed a single time. Additional DNA sequences in this sample encode the identical CDR3. The chain joins TRBV20-1 to TRBJ2-3; D is ambiguous. V was pared by 6 bases and J by 4 bases, with 5 bases between. Germline assignment: CDR1 DFQATT and CDR2 SNEGSKA (reference sequence). The CDR3 runs 10 residues. This chain's CDR3 is CSAVADTQYF. As DNA, the CDR3 is TGCAGTGCCGTGGCAGATACGCAGTATTTT.

V gene TRBV11-2 combines with J gene TRBJ2-1, with 11 nucleotides matching TRBD1. The length of the CDR3 is 15 residues. Germline CDR1 is SGHAT and CDR2 is FQNNGV. V was clipped by 5 bases and J by 5 bases; unmatched bases: 5. The CDR3 sequence: CASSPGQGVDNEQFF. DNA for the CDR3: TGTGCCAGCAGCCCGGGACAGGGGGTCGACAATGAGCAGTTCTTC.

The genes are TRBV5-1 and TRBJ2-1, with TRBD2 identical over 7 bases. CDR1 is SGHRS and CDR2 is YFSETQ in the germline V gene. Trimming took 4 bases from V and 1 from J; bases not matched to a gene: 5. This CDR3 is 15 amino acids long. The CDR3 bases are TGCGCCAGCAGCCTCAGCGGGGTTTCCTACAATGAGCAGTTCTTC. Protein product: CASSLSGVSYNEQFF.

As for this clone: This same CDR3 is encoded by further DNA sequences in the sample. The V gene is TRBV2, the J gene TRBJ1-5, with a possible D match to TRBD1 (6 bases). Trimming pared 6 bases from V and 2 bases from J, leaving 8 bases between. This CDR3 is built from 13 residues. CDR1 is SNHLY and CDR2 is FYNNEI in the germline V gene. DNA of the CDR3: TGTGCCAGCAGGGACAGTGGCAATCAGCCCCAGCATTTT. Encoded protein: CASRDSGNQPQHF.

As to this clone: The same CDR3 can be traced to other DNA sequences in this sample. The chain uses TRBV7-9 and TRBJ1-2; 8 bases map to TRBD1. V lost 1 base to trimming and J lost 8 bases; unmatched junction nucleotides: 6. The CDR3 covers 14 residues. Germline CDR1 reads SEHNR; CDR2 reads FQNEAQ (reference sequence). The CDR3: CASSLESGGDGYTF. The CDR3 DNA reads TGTGCCAGCAGCTTAGAGTCAGGGGGCGACGGCTACACCTTC.

This chain connects TRBV5-1 to TRBJ2-3, with 8 bases lining up with TRBD1. Germline V gene lookup returns CDR1 SGHRS and CDR2 YFSETQ. V dropped 2 bases and J dropped 4; count of bases not matched to a gene: 6. CDR3 length: 15 amino acids. As DNA, the CDR3 is TGCGCCAGCAGCTTTGGGACAGGTGGGGCAGATACGCAGTATTTT. This gives the protein CASSFGTGGADTQYF.

This clone was recorded once. V gene TRBV28 combines with J gene TRBJ1-4, with TRBD1 identical over 7 bases. Trimming removed 6 bases from V and 5 bases from J; junction bases left unmatched: 3. Germline V gene lookup returns CDR1 MDHEN and CDR2 SYDVKM. The CDR3 has 13 amino acids. The CDR3 here is CASRQGRNEKLFF. The DNA for the CDR3 is TGTGCCAGCAGACAGGGGAGGAATGAAAAACTGTTTTTT. Full variable domain (remainder filled in from reference TRBV28 and TRBJ1-4): DVKVTQSSRYLVKRTGEKVFLECVQDMDHENMFWYRQDPGLGLRLIYFSYDVKMKEKGDIPEGYSVSREKKERFSLILESASTNQTSMYLCASRQGRNEKLFFGSGTQLSVL.

The J gene is TRBJ1-1, the V gene TRBV4-1; 7 nucleotides match TRBD1. This CDR3 has 13 amino acids. The V segment lost 4 bases and the J segment 7 bases; nucleotides outside the gene matches: 6. CDR1 and CDR2 (germline): MGHRA, YSYEKL. The CDR3 spells CASSRNRGFEAFF. CDR3 in DNA: TGCGCCAGCAGCCGAAACAGGGGCTTTGAAGCTTTCTTT.

The chain employs TRBV4-1 and TRBJ2-7; D ambiguous. V was shortened by 5 bases and J by 2 bases, with 13 bases between the two germline ends. Germline V CDR1 and CDR2: MGHRA, YSYEKL. The CDR3 is 14 residues long. In DNA form, the CDR3 reads TGCGCCAGCAGCAATAACATCAGGACCTACGAGCAGTACTTC. This translates into CASSNNIRTYEQYF.

Of note for this clone: Other DNA sequences from this sample encode an identical CDR3 as well. The chain has TRBV11-2 and TRBJ2-1; D remains ambiguous. This CDR3 is built from 12 residues. Germline CDR1 and CDR2: SGHAT and FQNNGV. Between the trimmed V and J ends, which lost 3 bases and 9 bases, there was a span of 9 bases. The CDR3 spells CASSLGRFEQFF. The CDR3 nucleotides read TGTGCCAGCAGCTTGGGCAGATTTGAGCAGTTCTTC.

The CDR3 DNA sequence: TGCGCCAGCAGCCTGACAGGAAATTCACCCCTCCACTTT. Protein product: CASSLTGNSPLHF. The rearrangement links TRBV4-1 to TRBJ1-6, with a weak D call TRBD1 (6 bases). CDR3 length: 13 residues. Between the trimmed V and J ends, which lost 4 bases and 7 bases, there was a span of 8 bases. The germline V gene encodes CDR1 MGHRA and CDR2 YSYEKL.

This chain connects TRBV19 to TRBJ2-2, with D perhaps being TRBD1 or TRBD2 (5 bases each). The CDR3 totals 16 residues. Trimming took off 2 bases at V and 4 bases at J, with 14 bases between the two ends. Looked up from germline, CDR1 is LNHDA and CDR2 is SQIVND (reference sequence). DNA for the CDR3: TGTGCCAGTAGTATATCATCCGGGGCGAGCACCGGGGAGCTGTTTTTT. Encoded protein: CASSISSGASTGELFF.

As regards this clone: Other DNA sequences in the sample encode the same CDR3. The gene calls are TRBV5-1 and TRBJ2-7; D uncertain. The CDR3 is 14 amino acids. V dropped 0 bases and J dropped 4 bases, with 11 bases sitting between them. Germline CDR1 reads SGHRS; CDR2 reads YFSETQ. The CDR3, as DNA: TGCGCCAGCAGCTTGGCCCCAGGACCTTACGAGCAGTACTTC. It codes for CASSLAPGPYEQYF.

The V call is TRBV6-1, the J call TRBJ2-7, with 9 nucleotides matching TRBD1. V dropped 5 bases and J dropped 5; count of bases not matched to a gene: 10. This CDR3 has 15 amino acids. Germline CDR1 is MNHNS and CDR2 is SASEGT. The CDR3 region has the DNA TGTGCCAGCAGTCCCAAACAGGGGGCTGCGGACGAGCAGTACTTC. The encoded protein is CASSPKQGAADEQYF.

This clone was recorded once. V gene TRBV27 combines with J gene TRBJ2-7; perhaps TRBD1 as D (6 bases). The CDR3 covers 15 residues. Germline CDR1 reads MNHEY; CDR2 reads SMNVEV (reference sequence). The V and J ends lost 2 bases and 1 base respectively, with 12 bases between them. The CDR3 loop is CASSLMGARSYEQYF. CDR3 bases: TGTGCCAGCAGTTTAATGGGGGCTAGGTCCTACGAGCAGTACTTC.

The chain combines TRBV29-1 with TRBJ2-1, with D tentatively TRBD1 (7 bases). This CDR3 region has 18 residues. Trimming left V 0 bases short and J 2 bases short, with 20 bases between. CDR1 and CDR2 (germline): SQVTM, ANQGSEA. This CDR3 reads CSVEDSALGGTAYNEQFF. CDR3 bases: TGCAGCGTTGAAGATAGTGCCCTCGGAGGGACAGCCTACAATGAGCAGTTCTTC.

This clone was seen just once. CDR3: CASSLRGEETQYF. The CDR3 DNA follows: TGTGCCAGCAGCCTCCGGGGGGAAGAGACCCAGTACTTC. The gene calls are TRBV14 and TRBJ2-5, with 7 bases aligning to TRBD2. The V and J ends lost 4 bases and 3 bases, in that order; junction bases with no gene match: 2. Germline V gene data show CDR1 as SGHDN and CDR2 as FVKESK. The CDR3 runs to 13 residues.